A selection of T cell receptor beta chains follows, all from one sample in a study of T cells in Graves' hyperthyroidism and ophthalmopathy. One entry per CDR3 protein, called by TCRdb with MiXCR from the multiplex PCR reads. The sample includes about 570,000 distinct CDR3 sequences, 46% seen only once; the top ten take around a fifth. The sequenced sample consisted of peripheral blood or thyroid tissue (not recorded which). The receptors here all came from an adult woman with Graves' disease, either hyperthyroidism or ophthalmopathy (not recorded which). CDR3s leave out the opening cysteine and the closing phenylalanine or tryptophan. The order of the fields is V gene, CDR3 protein.

>TRBV28
ASSRPGQGSYGYT
>TRBV10-3
AISEGRDRVNTEAF
>TRBV27
ASRPNMMVGNTIY
>TRBV20-1
SASGGARNGYT
>TRBV12-3/TRBV12-4
ASRKNTGELF
>TRBV12-3/TRBV12-4
ASSPPPGTLKEKLF
>TRBV5-1
ASSSLPAGSYEQY
>TRBV7-9
ASSPKPPGASTYEQY
>TRBV15
ATSSLDSTIY
>TRBV14
ASSQEGRVEPFGRYEQY
>TRBV7-2
ASSPGQGVLQH
>TRBV5-1
ASRDRDRTDTQY
>TRBV9
ASSQFSSGNSYEQY
>TRBV10-1
ASSPAGTRASKVY
>TRBV11-2
ASNHGQVLTPGPEKLF
>TRBV15
ATSRDRDGSNYGYT
>TRBV6-1
ASSERGTYEQY
>TRBV29-1
SAKQGAGNTIY
>TRBV6-6
ASSYGGRWTTIYEQY
>TRBV10-2
ASSSGGNYGYT
>TRBV7-9
ASSLTGVNYGYT
>TRBV5-1
ASSLTGNYEQY
>TRBV28
ASRETGSQGYEQY
>TRBV4-1
ASSQDSGTANYQPQH
>TRBV15
ATSGTGEETQY
>TRBV20-1
SATGPNYGYT
>TRBV7-2
ASSLEARGSGANVLT
>TRBV6-8
ASRQGAQPQH
>TRBV5-1
ASSLGRNRGELF
>TRBV14
ASSPPSGTETQY
>TRBV2
ASRKGLASNEQF
>TRBV19
ASSPWTDGNTIY
>TRBV7-3
ASSLGGRDQPQY
>TRBV7-9
ASSQTTSGRKEQY
>TRBV7-3
ASSLTGLAGNEQF
>TRBV7-9
ASSLGQGTIDPRLEPQH
>TRBV2
ASSPGQGAYEKLF
>TRBV29-1
SVEGTPNTEAF
>TRBV11-1
ASSNQDRQQETQY
>TRBV6-5
ASSSGTSGRQGYEQY
>TRBV28
ASSFGLYEQY
>TRBV5-1
ASRRGTGGWQPQH
>TRBV20-1
SVPRDPGELF